This record concerns one T cell receptor beta chain sequence. This clonotype was picked up many times. This receptor's antigen is unknown. Base-call qualities are not available, and no considerably larger clone is one nucleotide away. This sample is part of a study of T cells in Graves' hyperthyroidism and ophthalmopathy (dated by TCRdb to between 2018 and 2020). Some background on the complete study: Peripheral blood was collected at initial diagnosis, before any treatment. Whether ophthalmopathy could be predicted prospectively was tested in an independent validation cohort made up of 18 to 20 hyperthyroidism patients plus 17 patients who later progressed to ophthalmopathy. To identify TCR V-J signatures that set the groups apart, the researchers used a discovery cohort of 100 patients, made up of some 41 with Graves' ophthalmopathy and some 60 with stable Graves' hyperthyroidism. The study also compared thyroid tissue and blood T-cell repertoires from about 6 Graves' hyperthyroidism patients. For training and testing, the roughly 93 patients in the discovery cohort were randomly divided in a 7:3 ratio. The paper reports TCR Vbeta CDR3 sequencing of over 130 peripheral blood samples: approximately 43 ophthalmopathy, around 80 hyperthyroidism and approximately 17 progressor patients. After sampling, hyperthyroidism patients received methimazole starting at 30 mg daily, and ophthalmopathy patients received high-dose intravenous methylprednisolone.

Points the paper makes about the study in general: Blood samples also contained most of the expanded thyroid clonotypes (frequency above 0.001), which suggests that blood repertoires may reflect thyroid immune responses. During validation, the model predicted progression to ophthalmopathy a median of roughly 7.1 months ahead of onset, with more than 60% sensitivity and 72% to 85% specificity. In cross-validation, a model built on a 13 V-J signature told ophthalmopathy apart from stable hyperthyroidism with 85% to 90% sensitivity and about 81% specificity, and in testing the same model reached 80%/75%. Sample size was not statistically predetermined, and blinding of investigators to group allocation was not performed.

Stable Graves' hyperthyroidism was defined as the absence of progression to ophthalmopathy over 18 months of follow-up. The hyperthyroidism patients were between 18 and 65 years old and newly diagnosed, with a disease duration of less than 2 months. Exclusion was applied to patients with uncontrolled infections, other autoimmune diseases, pregnancy or lactation. Diagnoses relied on clinical symptoms, serum thyroxine and TRAb, thyroid ultrasound and orbital computed tomography. Ficoll-Paque density gradient centrifugation was used to isolate PBMCs from approximately 10 ml of fresh peripheral blood. Total RNA was extracted with Trizol reagent, and quality was checked on an Agilent 2100 Bioanalyzer. The TCR beta CDR3 regions were amplified from RNA transcripts. For the first round of RT-PCR on the TCR CDR3, the HTBI primer set was used together with the Qiagen OneStep RT-PCR kit. The libraries were constructed in a second round of multiplex PCR and then size-selected and purified. Sequencing of the libraries was done on an Illumina HiSeq2000 using paired-end 100 bp reads. The authors' pipeline ran thus. SOAPnuke was used to process the raw data, with reads discarded if the reads contained adapters or uncalled bases, had a mean Phred below 15, or lacked an exact constant-primer or identifier match. COPE v1.2.5 was used to merge the high-quality paired reads, and each unique nucleotide sequence was defined as a clonotype. MiTCR v1.1 was used to align the clonotypes against IMGT TRBV, TRBD and TRBJ reference segments. Only V-J combinations with frequency above 0.0001, covering about 99% of repertoires, were analysed. The TCS score was defined as F50 (clonal expansion) divided by E x V (chaos), with BLOSUM62-based TCRdist calculated between CDR3 peptides within each V-J. Welch's t-statistics and random forest reduced several hundred V-J features to around 14, which were used in a naive Bayes classifier (R e1071). TCRdb itself trimmed the public reads at Q25 with fastp, ran MiXCR and retained productive beta chains. Records with the same CDR3 protein are collapsed into one entry carrying the most frequent genes and DNA. Clone size and V and J calls follow TCRdb, not the original study. The sample has some 620,000 distinct CDR3 sequences on record, 15% to 20% of them singletons. Less than 4.5% of the sample rests with the top ten.

Its CDR3 holds 15 amino acids, cysteine through phenylalanine. Left in the record is the CDR3 DNA by itself, 45 bases read in frame from the first base. V is shortened by 3 bases, J by 8 bases, and the region joining them spans 19 bases. Taken from the germline V gene, the CDR1 and CDR2 loops are MDHEN and SYDVKM. The V and J segments used are TRBV28 and TRBJ1-2; TRBD1 might be the D gene, on 5 matching bases. Sequenced sample: blood. The receptor was isolated from a woman aged 25-40 years with Graves' hyperthyroidism. For the CDR3, the sequence is CASSFKGAFWGGYTF. The DNA sequence is TGTGCCAGCAGTTTTAAAGGGGCTTTTTGGGGCGGCTACACCTTC.